The 4 T cell receptor beta chains given below trace back to one sample, sequenced in a study of CD8+CD57+ T cells in acquired aplastic anemia. TCR beta VDJ and CDR3 profiling used genomic DNA as template. TCRdb processed the reads anew with MiXCR; each CDR3 protein has one entry. This sample has 100,000 to 150,000 distinct CDR3 sequences; around 50% occur once, and the top ten carry about 2.5%. The sample taken for sequencing was sorted CD4+, CD8+, or CD8+CD57+ T cells (not recorded which) from PBMCs. The receptors shown here come from a human donor in good health, serving as a control.

The chain employs TRBV5-4 and TRBJ1-2, with D unclear. This CDR3 has 11 residues. From germline, CDR1 is SGHNT and CDR2 YYREEE (reference sequence). V lost 7 bases and J 6 bases, leaving 10 bases between the germline ends. The CDR3 here is CASLVGDGYTF. The CDR3 DNA reads as TGTGCCAGCTTAGTGGGAGATGGCTACACCTTC.

Regarding this clonotype: Just one base apart from a much larger clone, this may be a read error. CDR3 in DNA: TGTGCCAGCAGTTTTTTGGGGGGGGACGTAGTAGAGACCCAGTACTTC. Protein product: CASSFLGGDVVETQYF. The chain uses TRBV12-3 or TRBV12-4 and TRBJ2-5; 7 bases line up with TRBD2. With V trimmed by 3 bases and J by 4 bases, 11 bases remained unmatched. CDR3 length: 16 amino acids.

This clonotype has a count of ten or more. This sequence joins TRBV5-5 and TRBJ1-2; 8 bases map to TRBD1. Losses at the gene ends were 2 bases for V and 4 bases for J; bases not matched to a gene: 7. Germline lookup yields CDR1 SGHKS and CDR2 YYEKEE (reference sequence). The CDR3 sequence is 15 residues long. The chain's CDR3 is CASSFGATGVYGYTF. The CDR3 DNA reads TGTGCCAGCAGCTTCGGCGCGACAGGGGTCTATGGCTACACCTTC. Using reference TRBV5-5 and TRBJ1-2 for the parts outside the CDR3, the full variable domain is DAGVTQSPTHLIKTRGQQVTLRCSPISGHKSVSWYQQVLGQGPQFIFQYYEKEERGRGNFPDRFSARQFPNYSSELNVNALLLGDSALYLCASSFGATGVYGYTFGSGTRLTVV.

This clonotype came up many times. The genes are TRBV7-3 and TRBJ2-6; D may be TRBD1 or TRBD2 (5 bases each). Germline V CDR1 and CDR2: SGHTA, FQGTGA. Trimming shortened V by 5 bases and J by 3 bases, and 14 bases separated the two germline ends. CDR3 length: 16 residues. The CDR3 region is CASSPSSDSGANVLTF. Here the CDR3 DNA reads TGTGCCAGCAGCCCTAGCTCTGACAGTGGGGCCAACGTCCTGACTTTC.